Below are 29 T cell receptor beta chains sequenced from a single sample in a study of T cell changes during pregnancy in multiple sclerosis. Produced via immunoSEQ multiplex PCR; TCRdb's table is partial and in-frame only. This table holds 35,000 to 40,000 clones, 80% to 95% found once. The source was CD8+ T cells from peripheral blood mononuclear cells, collected in the third trimester of pregnancy. The receptors were sampled from a female donor with multiple sclerosis, enrolled in a pregnancy study.

V gene TRBV7-9 combines with J gene TRBJ1-4; D is undetermined. The CDR3 is 14 residues long. The V gene lost 5 bases and the J gene lost 7 bases, with 14 bases spanning the gap. In germline, CDR1 is SEHNR, CDR2 FQNEAQ (reference sequence). For the CDR3, the DNA is TGTGCCAGCAGCCGCGGTGGGAGGGCTGAAAAACTGTTTTTT. It encodes CASSRGGRAEKLFF.

V usage is TRBV5-4 and J usage is TRBJ1-1, with 9 nucleotides matching TRBD1. This CDR3 spans 16 amino acids. The J segment lost 1 base and the V segment lost 3 bases, leaving 7 bases of the junction unmatched. CDR1 and CDR2 (germline): SGHNT, YYREEE (reference sequence). CDR3 sequence (DNA): TGTGCCAGCAGCTATGGAGAGGGACAGGGGAACACTGAAGCTTTCTTT. It yields the protein CASSYGEGQGNTEAFF. The complete variable domain, with remaining parts taken from reference TRBV5-4 and TRBJ1-1, reads ETGVTQSPTHLIKTRGQQVTLRCSSQSGHNTVSWYQQALGQGPQFIFQYYREEENGRGNFPPRFSGLQFPNYSSELNVNALELDDSALYLCASSYGEGQGNTEAFFGQGTRLTVV.

The chain employs TRBV19 and TRBJ2-5; TRBD1 matches at 7 bases. Germline CDR1 LNHDA, CDR2 SQIVND (reference sequence). This CDR3 is 15 amino acids long. V was clipped by 3 bases and J by 1 base; unmatched bases: 5. The CDR3 protein is CASSILPGGQETQYF. In DNA, the CDR3 is TGTGCCAGTAGTATTCTGCCAGGGGGCCAAGAGACCCAGTACTTC. Full variable domain (remainder filled in from reference TRBV19 and TRBJ2-5): DGGITQSPKYLFRKEGQNVTLSCEQNLNHDAMYWYRQDPGQGLRLIYYSQIVNDFQKGDIAEGYSVSREKKESFPLTVTSAQKNPTAFYLCASSILPGGQETQYFGPGTRLLVL.

The chain combines TRBV7-9 with TRBJ2-7; 10 positions agree with TRBD1. V gave up 4 bases and J gave up 5 bases; unmatched junction bases: 8. This CDR3 region has 15 residues. Germline V lookup: CDR1 SEHNR, CDR2 FQNEAQ (reference sequence). The CDR3 loop is CASSSPGQGRHEQYF. As DNA, the CDR3 is TGTGCCAGCAGCTCCCCGGGACAGGGGCGGCACGAGCAGTACTTC. The full variable domain, its missing parts supplied by reference TRBV7-9 and TRBJ2-7, is DTGVSQNPRHKITKRGQNVTFRCDPISEHNRLYWYRQTLGQGPEFLTYFQNEAQLEKSRLLSDRFSAERPKGSFSTLEIQRTEQGDSAMYLCASSSPGQGRHEQYFGPGTRLTVT.

CDR3 residues: CASSPLNRDRTGELFF. The CDR3, as DNA: TGCGCCAGCAGCCCCCTAAACAGGGACCGCACCGGGGAGCTGTTTTTT. The gene calls are TRBV5-1 and TRBJ2-2, with D possibly TRBD1 on 6 matching bases. V was clipped by 4 bases and J by 4 bases, with 17 bases between them. Germline CDR1 is SGHRS and CDR2 is YFSETQ. The CDR3 has 16 residues.

The chain carries TRBV29-1 and TRBJ2-5; the match to TRBD2 covers 14 bases. Germline values: CDR1 SQVTM, CDR2 ANQGSEA. The CDR3 extends over 14 amino acids. J was trimmed by 2 bases and V by 6 bases; bases with no gene match: 2. The CDR3 sequence: CSVRTSGGQETQYF. For the CDR3, the DNA is TGCAGCGTCAGGACTAGCGGGGGGCAAGAGACCCAGTACTTC.

The rearrangement joins TRBV12-5 to TRBJ2-3; 9 bases are shared with TRBD1. Germline CDR1 LGHNT, CDR2 FRNRAP. There are 15 residues in the CDR3. V shed 6 bases, J shed 1 base, and the junction held 5 bases outside the gene matches. For the CDR3, the DNA is TGTGCTAGTGGCACTGACAGGGGGGGCACAGATACGCAGTATTTT. Translating gives CASGTDRGGTDTQYF.

V gene TRBV11-2 combines with J gene TRBJ2-7; tentatively, D is TRBD1 (5 bases). CDR1 and CDR2 from the germline V gene are SGHAT and FQNNGV. The CDR3 is 13 amino acids. Between the trimmed V and J ends, which lost 8 bases and 6 bases, there was a span of 17 bases. CDR3 nucleotide sequence: TGTGCCAGCGGTTGGGCAGGGCCCTCCGAGCAGTACTTC. Amino acids: CASGWAGPSEQYF.

V and J are TRBV7-9 and TRBJ2-3, with 10 positions matching TRBD2. This CDR3 comprises 16 residues. Germline trimming cut 4 bases from V and 2 bases from J; bases unmatched to any gene: 6. The V gene's germline CDR1 is SEHNR and CDR2 FQNEAQ (reference sequence). The CDR3 bases are TGTGCCAGCAGCTCCACTAGCGGGAAGGACACAGATACGCAGTATTTT. Translating it yields CASSSTSGKDTDTQYF.

The chain links TRBV4-2 to TRBJ2-3; the D gene is possibly TRBD2 (5 bases). CDR1 LGHNA and CDR2 YNFKEQ come from the germline V gene. The V end was cut by 0 bases, the J end by 4 bases, with 8 bases between. The CDR3 spans 14 residues. The chain's CDR3 is CASSQDYGADTQYF. The CDR3 DNA is TGTGCCAGCAGCCAAGATTACGGGGCAGATACGCAGTATTTT.

V is TRBV28 and J is TRBJ2-1; 10 bases align to TRBD2. Germline V CDR1 and CDR2: MDHEN, SYDVKM. The CDR3 contains 15 residues. Trimming cost V 7 bases and J 3 bases; bases outside gene matches: 6. In DNA, the CDR3 is TGTGCCAGCAACCTAGCGGGAGACCTCTACAATGAGCAGTTCTTC. Translation: CASNLAGDLYNEQFF.

V and J are TRBV14 and TRBJ2-7; 10 nucleotides line up with TRBD2. The germline gives CDR1 SGHDN, CDR2 FVKESK. V shed 4 bases, J shed 5 bases, and the junction held 11 bases outside the gene matches. The CDR3 is 16 amino acids. This CDR3 reads CASSLGLAGVVDEQYF. CDR3 DNA: TGTGCCAGCAGCCTTGGGCTAGCGGGAGTCGTAGACGAGCAGTACTTC.

The chain has TRBV18 and TRBJ2-7; 10 nucleotides agree with TRBD1. V lost 2 bases and J lost 7; bases outside the gene matches: 11. The CDR3 has 16 amino acids. CDR1 is KGHSH, CDR2 LQKENI, per germline. DNA of the CDR3: TGTGCCAGCTCACCAAAGATTAGCGACAGGGGGCATGAGCAGTACTTC. It yields the protein CASSPKISDRGHEQYF.

The V call is TRBV25-1, the J call TRBJ2-7; D is possibly TRBD2 (5 bases). The length of the CDR3 is 16 residues. CDR1 and CDR2 from the germline V gene are MGHDK and SYGVNS. V lost 3 bases and J 0 bases, leaving 15 bases between the germline ends. The CDR3 sequence is CASSESSGLLSYEQYF. CDR3 in DNA: TGTGCCAGCAGTGAGTCCAGCGGATTACTCTCCTACGAGCAGTACTTC.

In the case of this clone: Other nucleotide sequences from this sample produce the same CDR3. This sequence joins TRBV6-5 and TRBJ2-6; weak D call: TRBD1 (5 bases). The germline CDR1 and CDR2 sequences are MNHEY and SVGAGI. V dropped 2 bases and J dropped 0 bases, with 5 bases sitting between them. This CDR3 comprises 15 residues. In nucleotides, the CDR3 is TGTGCCAGCAGTTACAGGGGCTCTGGGGCCAACGTCCTGACTTTC. Translation: CASSYRGSGANVLTF.

This clone was counted a single time. V gene TRBV5-4 combines with J gene TRBJ2-3, with 11 positions matching TRBD2. Germline CDR1 is SGHNT and CDR2 is YYREEE (reference sequence). The CDR3 has 16 residues. V was pared by 3 bases and J by 2 bases, with 5 bases of the junction left unmatched. The CDR3 spells CASSSGLAAYTDTQYF. The CDR3 region has the DNA TGTGCCAGCAGCTCGGGACTAGCGGCATACACAGATACGCAGTATTTT.

V usage is TRBV11-3 and J usage is TRBJ2-7, with unresolved D. Trimming shortened V by 1 base and J by 1 base, and 8 bases separated the two germline ends. Per the germline V gene, CDR1 is SGHNT and CDR2 is YENEEA. The CDR3 sequence is 14 residues long. Written as DNA, the CDR3 is TGTGCCAGCAGCTTAGGTCAGGTATCCTACGAGCAGTACTTC. This translates into CASSLGQVSYEQYF.

The chain has TRBV5-6 and TRBJ1-1; 9 bases fit TRBD1. Looked up from germline, CDR1 is SGHDT and CDR2 is YYEEEE. The CDR3 runs to 14 residues. V dropped 0 bases and J dropped 9; count of bases not matched to a gene: 6. The CDR3 DNA sequence: TGTGCCAGCAGCTTGGGGACAGGGGTGTTGCAAGCTTTCTTT. It translates to CASSLGTGVLQAFF. The full variable domain, completed using reference TRBV5-6 and TRBJ1-1, is DAGVTQSPTHLIKTRGQQVTLRCSPKSGHDTVSWYQQALGQGPQFIFQYYEEEERQRGNFPDRFSGHQFPNYSSELNVNALLLGDSALYLCASSLGTGVLQAFFGQGTRLTVV.

This clone showed up just once. This chain connects TRBV5-1 to TRBJ2-1, with 13 bases fitting TRBD2. Germline CDR1 reads SGHRS; CDR2 reads YFSETQ. CDR3 length equals 17 residues. V lost 0 bases to trimming and J lost 4 bases; unmatched junction nucleotides: 4. CDR3 in DNA: TGCGCCAGCAGCTTGGCCGGGACTAGCGGGACTTACAATGAGCAGTTCTTC. It encodes CASSLAGTSGTYNEQFF.

The rearrangement joins TRBV5-6 to TRBJ2-7, with TRBD1 matching over 8 bases. The V gene end was trimmed by 0 bases and the J gene end by 5 bases; junction bases not matched to a gene: 7. Germline CDR1 reads SGHDT; CDR2 reads YYEEEE. The CDR3 covers 15 residues. CDR3 residues: CASSLVRTGINEQYF. The CDR3 bases are TGTGCCAGCAGCTTGGTTCGGACAGGGATTAACGAGCAGTACTTC.

The chain joins TRBV19 to TRBJ1-5; D perhaps matches TRBD1 (6 bases). V was pared by 3 bases and J by 0 bases, with 18 bases between. CDR1 LNHDA and CDR2 SQIVND come from the germline V gene (reference sequence). The CDR3 covers 18 residues. The CDR3 reads CASSIRGGVEYSNQPQHF. Here the CDR3 DNA reads TGTGCCAGTAGTATCAGGGGAGGGGTGGAATATAGCAATCAGCCCCAGCATTTT.

The chain carries TRBV28 and TRBJ2-2; 9 bases are a match to TRBD2. The V gene end was trimmed by 6 bases and the J gene end by 1 base; junction bases not matched to a gene: 3. This CDR3 is 15 amino acids long. Germline lookup yields CDR1 MDHEN and CDR2 SYDVKM. CDR3 loop: CASSRLAENTGELFF. CDR3 DNA: TGTGCCAGCAGCAGACTAGCGGAGAACACCGGGGAGCTGTTTTTT.

The chain couples TRBV7-9 to TRBJ2-1; the D is unclear. Deletions cut 2 bases from V and 8 bases from J, with 7 bases between. The germline gives CDR1 SEHNR, CDR2 FQNEAQ (reference sequence). The CDR3 is 12 amino acids. The CDR3 loop reads CASSLLSDEQFF. The CDR3, as DNA: TGTGCCAGCAGCTTACTAAGCGATGAGCAGTTCTTC.

The V gene is TRBV28, the J gene TRBJ2-7; no clear D. Germline lookup yields CDR1 MDHEN and CDR2 SYDVKM. Trimming removed 3 bases from V and 3 bases from J, with 12 bases in between. The length of the CDR3 is 14 residues. The CDR3 DNA reads as TGTGCCAGCAGTTTGTTCAGAGGAAGCTACGAGCAGTACTTC. It encodes CASSLFRGSYEQYF.

J is TRBJ2-1 and V is TRBV7-2; 10 bases match TRBD1. CDR1 and CDR2 (germline): SGHTA, FQGNSA. V shed 4 bases, J shed 8 bases, and the junction held 8 bases outside the gene matches. This CDR3 has 15 residues. CDR3 protein: CASSWDRGLSYEQFF. The CDR3 bases are TGTGCCAGCAGCTGGGACAGGGGCCTATCATATGAGCAGTTCTTC.

The genes are TRBV4-2 and TRBJ2-3; 10 bases line up with TRBD2. With V trimmed by 4 bases and J by 4 bases, 8 bases remained unmatched. Germline V gene data show CDR1 as LGHNA and CDR2 as YNFKEQ. This CDR3 contains 16 residues. CDR3 coding DNA: TGTGCCAGCAGCCCTATAGCGGGAGGAGGTGCAGATACGCAGTATTTT. It translates to CASSPIAGGGADTQYF.

This chain links TRBV19 with TRBJ2-1; D uncertain. Trimming removed 1 base from V and 7 bases from J, with 8 bases in between. This CDR3 region has 13 residues. Germline CDR1 reads LNHDA; CDR2 reads SQIVND (reference sequence). The CDR3 nucleotides read TGTGCCAGTAGTATAGGGTCTCTAAATGAGCAGTTCTTC. Translated: CASSIGSLNEQFF.

The chain combines TRBV4-1 with TRBJ2-7; 11 nucleotides line up with TRBD2. The junction had 1 base not matched to a gene; V was cut back by 1 base and J by 2 bases. CDR1 and CDR2 from the germline V gene are MGHRA and YSYEKL. The CDR3 is 15 amino acids. DNA of the CDR3: TGCGCCAGCAGCCAAGGACTAGCGGGACCCTACGAGCAGTACTTC. Translation: CASSQGLAGPYEQYF.

The V call is TRBV28, the J call TRBJ2-1; 10 bases line up with TRBD2. After removal of 7 bases from V and 6 bases from J, the junction contained 12 bases not matched to a gene. This CDR3 is 16 amino acids long. Germline CDR1 MDHEN, CDR2 SYDVKM. The DNA for the CDR3 is TGTGCCAGCACCAGGCCGGGACTAGCGTTTGTCAATGAGCAGTTCTTC. This codes for CASTRPGLAFVNEQFF.